This TCR beta chain stems from a study of T-cell memory formation after mild COVID-19 (dated by TCRdb to about 2021). Context from the whole study: TCR sequence clusters from the two donors were found to be largely donor specific. In two donors, T-cell clones that expanded and contracted after mild COVID-19 were tracked by sequencing TCRalpha and TCRbeta repertoires over time. The cohort was made up of two young adult volunteers, one female and one male, who were previously healthy. The paper as a whole reports these results and caveats: Clones contracting from day 15 to 85 had balanced CD4/CD8 phenotypes, while a second wave expanding from day 15 to 37 was biased towards CD4+. The second-wave clones that peaked on day 37 were not confirmed to be SARS-CoV-2 specific. The detection of some responding clones in pre-infection memory suggests that pre-existing cross-reactive memory T cells joined the SARS-CoV-2 response. Only a couple of mild cases were covered in the study, and larger cohorts including severe cases with pre-infection samples were considered necessary. Contracting CD4+ clones were located mainly in the CM and EM memory subsets, whereas CD8+ clones were found to be enriched in EMRA.

PBMCs were isolated by Ficoll-Paque density gradient centrifugation. Worth noting for this clonotype: Its recognized antigen is unknown. Nothing much larger sits one base from this clone, and base qualities are not available.

The V end gives up 5 bases and the J end 7 bases, leaving 8 bases in the junction not matched to a gene. Sequences MNHEY (CDR1) and SMNVEV (CDR2) are obtained from the germline V gene (reference sequence). The CDR3 spans 13 residues, from the cysteine through the phenylalanine. The read is trimmed to its CDR3 DNA, 39 bases read in frame from base 1. Instrument used: Illumina NovaSeq 6000. cDNA libraries for TCRalpha and TCRbeta were prepared by 5'RACE using constant-segment primers, with sample barcodes and unique molecular identifiers added. Trizol reagent was used to extract RNA from every sample. Library amplification was performed in two PCR steps, and a second sample barcode and Illumina TruSeq adapters were introduced in the second step. Sequencing of the libraries was done on an Illumina NovaSeq, producing 2 x 150 bp paired-end reads. In the original analysis: Reads were demultiplexed and collapsed into UMI-guided consensus sequences with migec v1.2.7. With mixcr v2.1.11, UMI consensuses were aligned to TRA and TRB V and J templates and assembled into clonotypes. A clonotype was counted as expanded or contracted only when both edgeR and NoisET called the clonotype significant, with the noise models trained on biological replicates. edgeR calls used a false discovery rate-adjusted p below 0.01 and a log2 fold-change threshold of 1. As an exploratory analysis of dynamics, max-normalized trajectories of the 1000 most abundant clonotypes were examined with PCA combined with hierarchical clustering. Separately sequenced CD4+ and CD8+ repertoires were used to assign the CD4 or CD8 phenotype of responding clones. TCRdb redid the processing of the public reads, applying fastp at Q25 and MiXCR, and retained in-frame beta chains. Duplicate CDR3 protein sequences are folded into a single record with the most common DNA and genes. In this record, the V and J calls reflect TCRdb's handling and not the investigators' own analysis. Across this sample there are about 470,000 distinct CDR3 sequences, with around a sixth seen only once. The ten largest clones capture roughly an eighth of the sample.

This receptor chain uses TRBV27 and TRBJ2-7, with 7 central nucleotides matching TRBD2. Input material: PBMCs or a T cell subset sorted from them (not recorded which). This receptor was identified in an adult woman who had mild COVID-19 (a few samples of this study predate the infection). The sample titles of this study are shuffled in the database, so cell type and time point are left out; the donor was told from shared clones. CDR3 loop: CASSRRERREQYF. The DNA sequence reads TGTGCCAGCAGTCGGCGGGAGCGGAGGGAGCAGTACTTC.